What follows describes a single T cell receptor beta chain. Its specificity is unknown. The data were obtained in a study of shared clonotypes between healthy human individuals. As for the study in general: Donors had three CD4 naive, three CD4 memory, two CD8 naive and one CD8 memory plate apiece.

This CDR3 has 15 amino acids. V lost 3 bases, J lost 4 bases, and 7 bases stayed unmatched. CDR1 is MNHEY and CDR2 is SMNVEV in the germline V gene (reference sequence). The study, taken as a whole, reports: Clonotype sharing across four donors was observed for approximately 5% of naive CD4 clonotypes.

Adults of Caucasian background living in Nashville, Tennessee made up all donors. The repertoire was sequenced with immunoSEQ multiplex PCR; TCRdb's copy has only in-frame clones and lacks some. The data show roughly 700,000 clones, 90% seen once. The receptor was isolated from a man aged 18 to 29 in good health. Some clones in this sample may be carry-over from other donors' samples. The V gene is TRBV27, the J gene TRBJ2-7, with 9 bases that match TRBD1. Input material: memory CD8+ T cells from PBMCs. Subset here: CD45RO+ cells pooled with CCR7-negative TemRA cells. The CDR3 protein is CASSFAGQGTYEQYF. The CDR3 DNA is TGTGCCAGCAGTTTCGCGGGACAGGGCACGTACGAGCAGTACTTC.